The TCR beta chain under discussion was sequenced for a study of shared clonotypes between healthy human individuals. Study-wide context: Each donor contributed plates that comprised three CD4 naive, three CD4 memory, two CD8 naive and one CD8 memory.

The study, taken as a whole, reports: Shared across a few donors were roughly 5% of the naive CD4 clonotypes.

Here immunoSEQ multiplex PCR was the method, and the copy in TCRdb shows in-frame clones only, minus some. The data hold some 2.3 million clones, with approximately 93% observed a single time. Every donor was a Caucasian adult from Nashville, Tennessee. About this clone: Its antigen is unknown.

Trimming pared 8 bases from V and 2 bases from J, leaving 19 bases between. In germline, CDR1 is MDHEN, CDR2 SYDVKM. This CDR3 spans 15 amino acids. The sequence derives from a man between 18 and 29 years old in good health. Some clones in this sample may be carry-over from other donors' samples. The genes are TRBV28 and TRBJ2-7; tentative D call: TRBD1 (6 bases). The sample taken for sequencing was naive CD4+ T cells from PBMCs. As to subset: CD45RA+ positively selected. CDR3: CASLTGTGLPYEQYF. The CDR3 region has the DNA TGTGCCAGCCTTACTGGAACAGGGCTTCCCTACGAGCAGTACTTC.